This T cell receptor beta chain was profiled in a study of technical replicates of blood from a few donors. This CDR3 spans 9 amino acids. Trimming stripped 8 bases from V and 7 bases from J, with 6 bases between. CDR1 and CDR2 from the germline V gene are LNHNV and YYDKDF (reference sequence). The data were produced by immunoSEQ multiplex PCR, yet TCRdb's version contains in-frame clones alone and is incomplete. Here the sample spans about 79,000 clones, 90% to 95% being singletons. This clonotype originated in a human donor in good health. The chain carries TRBV15 and TRBJ2-7; no reliable D call. Sequenced: T cells isolated from PBMCs. The CDR3 loop is CATFLEQYF. Written as DNA, the CDR3 is TGTGCCACCTTTCTGGAGCAGTACTTC.